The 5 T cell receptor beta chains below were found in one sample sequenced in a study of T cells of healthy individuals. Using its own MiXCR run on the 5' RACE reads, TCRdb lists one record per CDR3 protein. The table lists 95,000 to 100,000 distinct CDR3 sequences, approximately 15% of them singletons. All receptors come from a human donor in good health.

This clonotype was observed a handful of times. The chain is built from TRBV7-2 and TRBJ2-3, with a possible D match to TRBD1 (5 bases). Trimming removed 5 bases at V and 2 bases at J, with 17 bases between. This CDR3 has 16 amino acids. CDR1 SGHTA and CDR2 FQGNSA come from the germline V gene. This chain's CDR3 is CASSQDIGWVTDTQYF. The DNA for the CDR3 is TGTGCCAGCAGCCAGGACATAGGATGGGTCACAGATACGCAGTATTTT.

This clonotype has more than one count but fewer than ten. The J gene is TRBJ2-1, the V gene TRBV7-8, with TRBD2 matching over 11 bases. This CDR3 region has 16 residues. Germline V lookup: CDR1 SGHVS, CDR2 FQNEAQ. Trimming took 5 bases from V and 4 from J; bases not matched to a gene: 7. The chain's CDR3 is CASSPPGLADYNEQFF. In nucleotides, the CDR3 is TGTGCCAGCAGCCCACCGGGACTAGCGGATTACAATGAGCAGTTCTTC.

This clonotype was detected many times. As DNA, the CDR3 is TGCGCCAGCAGCTTGGTCGGGGGCGCAGGTCAGCCCCAGCATTTT. Protein: CASSLVGGAGQPQHF. This sequence joins TRBV5-1 and TRBJ1-5; D perhaps matches TRBD1 (6 bases). CDR3 size: 15 residues. Looked up from germline, CDR1 is SGHRS and CDR2 is YFSETQ. Between the trimmed V and J ends, which lost 0 bases and 6 bases, there was a span of 13 bases.

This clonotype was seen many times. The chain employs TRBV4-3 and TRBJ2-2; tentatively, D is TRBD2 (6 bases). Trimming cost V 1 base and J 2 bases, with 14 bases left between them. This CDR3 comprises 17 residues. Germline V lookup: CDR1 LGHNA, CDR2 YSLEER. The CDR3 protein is CASSQALGDFNTGELFF. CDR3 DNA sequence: TGCGCCAGCAGCCAAGCCCTCGGGGACTTCAACACCGGGGAGCTGTTTTTT.

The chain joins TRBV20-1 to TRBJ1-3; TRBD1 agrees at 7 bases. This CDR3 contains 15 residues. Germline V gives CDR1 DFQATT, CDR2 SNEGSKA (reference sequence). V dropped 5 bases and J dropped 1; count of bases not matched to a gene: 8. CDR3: CSAARQGGSGNTIYF. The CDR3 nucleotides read TGCAGTGCTGCCCGACAGGGAGGTTCTGGAAACACCATATATTTT.